These 20 T cell receptor beta chains share one sample of origin, sequenced in a study of cytomegalovirus exposure and HLA in healthy donors. Sequenced by immunoSEQ multiplex PCR; TCRdb stores in-frame clones only, minus some. There are tens of thousands of clones in the sample; 90% to 95% occur only once, and more than 2% lies in the top ten. The sample taken for sequencing was PBMCs. All receptors come from a woman between 18 and 29 years old in good health and CMV-seronegative.

The chain couples TRBV2 to TRBJ2-1, with 8 bases fitting TRBD1. The junction had 4 bases not matched to a gene; V was cut back by 7 bases and J by 8 bases. CDR1 is SNHLY and CDR2 is FYNNEI in the germline V gene. There are 12 residues in the CDR3. CDR3 sequence (DNA): TGTGCCAGCACTGCACAGGGGGATGAGCAGTTCTTC. It codes for CASTAQGDEQFF.

This chain joins TRBV7-2 and TRBJ2-3, with D perhaps TRBD2 (7 bases). CDR3 length equals 15 residues. Germline CDR1 SGHTA, CDR2 FQGNSA. Trimming removed 5 bases at V and 3 bases at J, with 15 bases between. The CDR3 loop reads CASSLGGGRTDTQYF. As DNA, the CDR3 is TGTGCCAGCAGCCTAGGGGGGGGGAGAACAGATACGCAGTATTTT. The whole variable domain, remainder taken from reference TRBV7-2 and TRBJ2-3, is GAGVSQSPSNKVTEKGKDVELRCDPISGHTALYWYRQSLGQGLEFLIYFQGNSAPDKSGLPSDRFSAERTGGSVSTLTIQRTQQEDSAVYLCASSLGGGRTDTQYFGPGTRLTVL.

This clone was recorded a few times. The chain recombines TRBV30 with TRBJ2-2, with a tentative D call TRBD1 (7 bases). This CDR3 is 14 amino acids long. The V gene's germline CDR1 is GTSNPN and CDR2 SVGIG (reference sequence). V was trimmed by 4 bases and J by 0 bases, leaving 9 bases between them. CDR3 sequence: CAWTRGANTGELFF. DNA of the CDR3: TGTGCCTGGACCAGGGGGGCGAACACCGGGGAGCTGTTTTTT. The entire variable domain, with the rest obtained from reference TRBV30 and TRBJ2-2, is as follows: SQTIHQWPATLVQPVGSPLSLECTVEGTSNPNLYWYRQAAGRGLQLLFYSVGIGQISSEVPQNLSASRPQDRQFILSSKKLLLSDSGFYLCAWTRGANTGELFFGEGSRLTVL.

The V gene is TRBV5-1, the J gene TRBJ2-1, with D perhaps TRBD2 (6 bases). From germline, CDR1 is SGHRS and CDR2 YFSETQ. Deletions cut 4 bases from V and 6 bases from J, with 23 bases between. The CDR3 is 17 residues long. The CDR3 DNA reads as TGCGCCAGCAGCCTGGTGTCTAGCGAATATGGTGCCAATGAGCAGTTCTTC. Translating it yields CASSLVSSEYGANEQFF.

The chain combines TRBV28 with TRBJ2-5, with D possibly TRBD1 on 5 matching bases. The CDR3 runs 15 residues. The germline gives CDR1 MDHEN, CDR2 SYDVKM. Trimming stripped 3 bases from V and 6 bases from J, with 17 bases between. CDR3 protein: CASSFAQGILKTQYF. The CDR3 bases are TGTGCCAGCAGTTTTGCGCAGGGAATTTTGAAGACCCAGTACTTC. Full variable domain (rest looked up from reference TRBV28 and TRBJ2-5): DVKVTQSSRYLVKRTGEKVFLECVQDMDHENMFWYRQDPGLGLRLIYFSYDVKMKEKGDIPEGYSVSREKKERFSLILESASTNQTSMYLCASSFAQGILKTQYFGPGTRLLVL.

V usage is TRBV9 and J usage is TRBJ2-1, with TRBD2 identical over 10 bases. The germline V gene encodes CDR1 SGDLS and CDR2 YYNGEE. Trimming took 3 bases from V and 4 from J; bases not matched to a gene: 1. This CDR3 is 14 amino acids long. CDR3 residues: CASSGTSGYNEQFF. CDR3 bases: TGTGCCAGCAGCGGGACTAGCGGTTACAATGAGCAGTTCTTC.

This chain links TRBV11-2 with TRBJ1-6; D gene unclear. Trimming cost V 1 base and J 5 bases, with 12 bases left between them. The CDR3 runs to 16 residues. The germline CDR1 and CDR2 sequences are SGHAT and FQNNGV. Written as DNA, the CDR3 is TGTGCCAGCAGCTTAGTTCCGGCGGGAAATAATTCACCCCTCCACTTT. As protein: CASSLVPAGNNSPLHF.

V usage is TRBV6-5 and J usage is TRBJ1-3; D not resolved. V shed 4 bases and J shed 1 base, with 5 bases lying between them. The CDR3 runs 13 residues. CDR1 MNHEY and CDR2 SVGAGI come from the germline V gene. CDR3 sequence reads: CASSSASGNTIYF. DNA for the CDR3: TGTGCCAGCAGTTCAGCGTCTGGAAACACCATATATTTT.

This clone was picked up one time. The V gene is TRBV9, the J gene TRBJ2-7, with a tentative D call TRBD2 (5 bases). The CDR3 consists of 15 residues. Germline CDR1 and CDR2: SGDLS and YYNGEE. Trimming removed 0 bases at V and 3 bases at J, with 13 bases between. The CDR3 is CASSVAPEDGYEQYF. The CDR3 DNA sequence: TGTGCCAGCAGCGTAGCTCCGGAGGACGGCTACGAGCAGTACTTC.

CDR3 loop: CASSQGGPPYSYEQYF. CDR3 in DNA: TGTGCCAGCAGCCAAGGCGGTCCTCCCTACTCCTACGAGCAGTACTTC. J is TRBJ2-7 and V is TRBV4-2; no reliable D call. The CDR3 runs 16 residues. V was clipped by 1 base and J by 0 bases, with 13 bases between them. Germline V CDR1 and CDR2: LGHNA, YNFKEQ.

Sample share makes this clone medium-sized. The chain combines TRBV4-1 with TRBJ2-3; 12 bases fit TRBD1. This CDR3 is 14 amino acids long. Trimming removed 8 bases from V and 5 bases from J; junction bases left unmatched: 5. Per germline, CDR1 MGHRA and CDR2 YSYEKL. Here the CDR3 reads CASGTGGRGDTQYF. The CDR3 coding sequence is TGCGCCAGCGGGACAGGGGGCAGGGGAGATACGCAGTATTTT.

The chain uses TRBV4-2 and TRBJ2-3, with 7 bases identical to TRBD2. Trimming removed 2 bases from V and 0 bases from J; junction bases left unmatched: 11. The CDR3 runs 18 residues. In germline, CDR1 is LGHNA, CDR2 YNFKEQ. CDR3 protein: CASSQQSGGGLSTDTQYF. The CDR3 bases are TGTGCCAGCAGCCAACAGTCTGGGGGGGGACTTAGCACAGATACGCAGTATTTT.

The chain is built from TRBV27 and TRBJ1-1, with unresolved D. The CDR3 runs 13 residues. V dropped 2 bases and J dropped 6 bases, with 10 bases sitting between them. Germline lookup yields CDR1 MNHEY and CDR2 SMNVEV (reference sequence). Here the CDR3 reads CASSLLGGPEAFF. Here the CDR3 DNA reads TGTGCCAGCAGTTTACTAGGAGGCCCTGAAGCTTTCTTT.

The chain recombines TRBV27 with TRBJ2-7; the D gene is possibly TRBD1 (5 bases). Trimming removed 4 bases at V and 1 base at J, with 8 bases between. Germline V gene lookup returns CDR1 MNHEY and CDR2 SMNVEV (reference sequence). The CDR3 is 13 amino acids. DNA for the CDR3: TGTGCCAGCAGTTACTCAGGGTCCTACGAGCAGTACTTC. Its protein product is CASSYSGSYEQYF.

The V call is TRBV4-1, the J call TRBJ2-7, with 9 bases matching TRBD2. The junction had 7 bases not matched to a gene; V was cut back by 0 bases and J by 4 bases. CDR1 is MGHRA, CDR2 YSYEKL, per germline. CDR3 length equals 16 residues. CDR3 nucleotides: TGCGCCAGCAGCCAAGATGATTGGCTAGCGGGATACGAGCAGTACTTC. Its translation: CASSQDDWLAGYEQYF.

V usage is TRBV6-6 and J usage is TRBJ2-7; D not resolved. CDR3 length: 11 residues. Trimming removed 6 bases from V and 6 bases from J, with 9 bases in between. Germline assignment: CDR1 MNHNY and CDR2 SVGAGI (reference sequence). DNA of the CDR3: TGTGCCAGCAGGGCCCTGGCCGAGCAGTACTTC. The encoded protein is CASRALAEQYF.

The J gene is TRBJ1-2, the V gene TRBV10-3; D perhaps matches TRBD1 (6 bases). The CDR3 contains 13 residues. Trimming removed 3 bases at V and 4 bases at J, with 9 bases between. Germline V gives CDR1 ENHRY, CDR2 SYGVKD. The chain's CDR3 is CAISDSGVYGYTF. CDR3 nucleotide sequence: TGTGCCATCAGTGATTCAGGGGTCTATGGCTACACCTTC.

The chain joins TRBV28 to TRBJ2-3, with 9 bases matching TRBD2. Germline values: CDR1 MDHEN, CDR2 SYDVKM. This CDR3 has 18 amino acids. V was pared by 3 bases and J by 2 bases, with 12 bases of the junction left unmatched. CDR3 sequence reads: CASSFAGLAGEFTDTQYF. As DNA, the CDR3 is TGTGCCAGCAGTTTCGCCGGTTTAGCGGGAGAATTCACAGATACGCAGTATTTT.

This chain links TRBV28 with TRBJ2-6; 8 positions agree with TRBD1. From germline, CDR1 is MDHEN and CDR2 SYDVKM. This CDR3 comprises 23 residues. The junction had 25 bases not matched to a gene; V was cut back by 6 bases and J by 0 bases. Here the CDR3 DNA reads TGTGCCAGCAGCCCCGGCCTAGGACAGGGCGAGCTTCGGGTGAGCTCTGGGGCCAACGTCCTGACTTTC. Translated: CASSPGLGQGELRVSSGANVLTF.

This clone was counted only a few times. The rearrangement uses TRBV6-5 and TRBJ2-7, with 11 positions matching TRBD2. This CDR3 has 15 amino acids. Germline V CDR1 and CDR2: MNHEY, SVGAGI. V shed 0 bases, J shed 2 bases, and the junction held 0 bases outside the gene matches. The CDR3: CASSYSSGGAYEQYF. Here the CDR3 DNA reads TGTGCCAGCAGTTACTCTAGCGGGGGGGCCTACGAGCAGTACTTC.